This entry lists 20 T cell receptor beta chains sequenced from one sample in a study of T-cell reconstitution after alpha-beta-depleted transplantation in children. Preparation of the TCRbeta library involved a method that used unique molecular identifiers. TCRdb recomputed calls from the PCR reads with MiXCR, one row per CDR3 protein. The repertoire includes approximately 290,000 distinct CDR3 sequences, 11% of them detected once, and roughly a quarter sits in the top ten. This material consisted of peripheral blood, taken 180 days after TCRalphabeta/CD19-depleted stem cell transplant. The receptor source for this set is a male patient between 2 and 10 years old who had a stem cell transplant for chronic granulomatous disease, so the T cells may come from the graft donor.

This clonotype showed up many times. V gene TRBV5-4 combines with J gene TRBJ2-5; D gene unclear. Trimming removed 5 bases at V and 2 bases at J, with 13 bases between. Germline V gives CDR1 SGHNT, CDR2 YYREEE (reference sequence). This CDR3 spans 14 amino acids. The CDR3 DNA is TGTGCCAGCAGAATCACCGGGCGACAAGAGACCCAGTACTTC. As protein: CASRITGRQETQYF.

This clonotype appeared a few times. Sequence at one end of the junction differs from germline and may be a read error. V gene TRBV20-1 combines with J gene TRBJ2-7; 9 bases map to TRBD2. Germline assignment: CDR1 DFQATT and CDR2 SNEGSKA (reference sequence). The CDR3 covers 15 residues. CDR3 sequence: CCAWVAGERTDEQYF. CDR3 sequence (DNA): TGCTGTGCTTGGGTAGCGGGGGAGCGTACGGACGAGCAGTACTTC.

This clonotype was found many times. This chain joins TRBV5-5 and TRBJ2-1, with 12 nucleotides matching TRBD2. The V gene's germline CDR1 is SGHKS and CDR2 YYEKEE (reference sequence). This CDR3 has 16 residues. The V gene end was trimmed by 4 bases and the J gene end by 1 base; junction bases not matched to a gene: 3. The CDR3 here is CASSPGLAGSYNEQFF. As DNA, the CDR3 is TGTGCCAGCAGCCCAGGACTAGCGGGATCCTACAATGAGCAGTTCTTC.

CDR3 nucleotides: TGTGCCAGCAGCCAATTTCCGGGAGGCCCCTACGAGCAGTACTTC. Protein sequence: CASSQFPGGPYEQYF. The chain uses TRBV14 and TRBJ2-7; TRBD2 agrees at 7 bases. The CDR3 extends over 15 amino acids. Germline V gives CDR1 SGHDN, CDR2 FVKESK. Germline trimming cut 2 bases from V and 2 bases from J; bases unmatched to any gene: 6.

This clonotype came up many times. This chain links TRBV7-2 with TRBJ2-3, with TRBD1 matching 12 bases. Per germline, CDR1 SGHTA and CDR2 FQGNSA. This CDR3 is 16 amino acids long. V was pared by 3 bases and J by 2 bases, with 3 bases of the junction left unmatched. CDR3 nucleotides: TGTGCCAGCAGCTTCGGGACAGGGGGCTTCACAGATACGCAGTATTTT. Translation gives CASSFGTGGFTDTQYF.

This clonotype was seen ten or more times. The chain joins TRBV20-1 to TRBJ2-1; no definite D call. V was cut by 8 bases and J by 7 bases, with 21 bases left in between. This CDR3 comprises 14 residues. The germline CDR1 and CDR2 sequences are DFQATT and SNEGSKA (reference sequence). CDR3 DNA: TGCAGTCCACTCGGGCTTAGAAGAACTAATGAGCAGTTCTTC. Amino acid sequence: CSPLGLRRTNEQFF.

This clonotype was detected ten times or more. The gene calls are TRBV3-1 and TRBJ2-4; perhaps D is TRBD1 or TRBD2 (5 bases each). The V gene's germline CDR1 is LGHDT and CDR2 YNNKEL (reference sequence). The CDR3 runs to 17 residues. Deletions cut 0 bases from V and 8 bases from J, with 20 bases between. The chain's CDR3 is CASSQDPGPLRGYIQYF. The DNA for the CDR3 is TGTGCCAGCAGCCAAGACCCGGGACCGCTAAGAGGGTACATTCAGTACTTC.

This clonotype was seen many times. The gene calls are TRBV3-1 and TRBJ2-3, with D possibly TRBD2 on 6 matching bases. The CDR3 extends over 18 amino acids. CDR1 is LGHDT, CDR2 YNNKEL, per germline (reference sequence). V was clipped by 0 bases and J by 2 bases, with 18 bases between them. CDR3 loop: CASSQDIGGGHLTDTQYF. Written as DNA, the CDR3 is TGTGCCAGCAGCCAAGATATCGGGGGAGGCCATCTCACAGATACGCAGTATTTT.

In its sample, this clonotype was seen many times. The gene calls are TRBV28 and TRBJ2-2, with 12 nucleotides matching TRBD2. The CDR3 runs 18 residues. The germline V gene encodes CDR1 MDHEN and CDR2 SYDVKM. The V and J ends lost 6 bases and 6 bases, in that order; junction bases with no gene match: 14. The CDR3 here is CASSPSKTSGSVAGELFF. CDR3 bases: TGTGCCAGCAGCCCCAGCAAGACTAGCGGGAGTGTAGCCGGGGAGCTGTTTTTT.

CDR3 amino acids: CSVLAPNKDNEQFF. The CDR3 DNA reads TGCAGCGTTCTAGCGCCCAACAAAGACAATGAGCAGTTCTTC. V is TRBV29-1 and J is TRBJ2-1; maybe TRBD2 (6 bases). Germline V gene lookup returns CDR1 SQVTM and CDR2 ANQGSEA. The V and J ends lost 5 bases and 5 bases respectively, with 16 bases between them. The CDR3 is 14 amino acids.

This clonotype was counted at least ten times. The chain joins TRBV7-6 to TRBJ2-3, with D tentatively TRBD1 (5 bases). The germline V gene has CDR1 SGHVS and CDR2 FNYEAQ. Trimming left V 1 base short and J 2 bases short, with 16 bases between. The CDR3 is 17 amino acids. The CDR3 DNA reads TGTGCCAGCAGCTTAGGGATCTCGCCAGGGTCCACAGATACGCAGTATTTT. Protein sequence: CASSLGISPGSTDTQYF.

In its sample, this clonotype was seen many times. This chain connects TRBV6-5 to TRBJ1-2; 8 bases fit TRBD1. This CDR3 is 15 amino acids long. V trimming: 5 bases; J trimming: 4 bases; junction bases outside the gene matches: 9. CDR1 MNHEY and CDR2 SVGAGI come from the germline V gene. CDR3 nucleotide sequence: TGTGCCAGCAGTAACGGGGCAGGGGGCGGCTATGGCTACACCTTC. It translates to CASSNGAGGGYGYTF.

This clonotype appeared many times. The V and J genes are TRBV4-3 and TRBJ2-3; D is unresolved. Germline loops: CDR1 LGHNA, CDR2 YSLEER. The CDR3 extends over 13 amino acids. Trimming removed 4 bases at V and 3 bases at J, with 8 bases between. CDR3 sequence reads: CASSREDTDTQYF. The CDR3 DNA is TGCGCCAGCAGCCGAGAGGATACAGATACGCAGTATTTT.

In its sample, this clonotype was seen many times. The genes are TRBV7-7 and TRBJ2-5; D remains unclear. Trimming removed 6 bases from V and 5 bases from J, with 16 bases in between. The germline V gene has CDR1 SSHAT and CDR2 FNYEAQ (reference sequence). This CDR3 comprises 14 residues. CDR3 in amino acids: CASSPSTARETQYF. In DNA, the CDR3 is TGTGCCAGCAGTCCATCTACGGCCCGGGAGACCCAGTACTTC.

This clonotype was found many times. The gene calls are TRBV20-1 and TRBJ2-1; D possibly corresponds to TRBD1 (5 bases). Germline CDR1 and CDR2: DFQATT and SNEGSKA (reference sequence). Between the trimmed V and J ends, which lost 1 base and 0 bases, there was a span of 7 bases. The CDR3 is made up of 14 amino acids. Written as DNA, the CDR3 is TGCAGTGCTAGAGCAGGGCTCTCCTACAATGAGCAGTTCTTC. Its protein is CSARAGLSYNEQFF.

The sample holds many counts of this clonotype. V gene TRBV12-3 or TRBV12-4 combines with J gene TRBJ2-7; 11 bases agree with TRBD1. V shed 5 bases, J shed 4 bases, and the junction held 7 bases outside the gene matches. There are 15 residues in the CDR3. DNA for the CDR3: TGTGCCAGCAGTCTCCGGGACAGGGGGGGGTACGAGCAGTACTTC. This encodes CASSLRDRGGYEQYF.

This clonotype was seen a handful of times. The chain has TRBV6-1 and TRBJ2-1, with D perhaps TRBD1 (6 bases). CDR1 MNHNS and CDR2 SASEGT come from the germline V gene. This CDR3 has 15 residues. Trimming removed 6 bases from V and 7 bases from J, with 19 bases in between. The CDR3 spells CASSPYKLTGNEQFF. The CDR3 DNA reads TGTGCCAGCAGCCCCTATAAACTCACAGGGAATGAGCAGTTCTTC.

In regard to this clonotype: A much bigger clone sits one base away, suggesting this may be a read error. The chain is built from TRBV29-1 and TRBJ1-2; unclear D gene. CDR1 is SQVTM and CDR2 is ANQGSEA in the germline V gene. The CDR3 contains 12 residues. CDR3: CSVKEGDYGDTF. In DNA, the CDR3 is TGCAGCGTTAAGGAGGGAGACTATGGCGACACCTTC.

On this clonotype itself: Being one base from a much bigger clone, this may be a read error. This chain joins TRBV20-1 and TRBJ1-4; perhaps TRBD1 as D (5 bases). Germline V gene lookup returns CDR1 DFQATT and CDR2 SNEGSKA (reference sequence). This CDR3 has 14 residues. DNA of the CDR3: TGCAGTGTTAGAGATCGGGCAGGGTCAGAAAAACTGTTTTTT. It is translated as CSVRDRAGSEKLFF.

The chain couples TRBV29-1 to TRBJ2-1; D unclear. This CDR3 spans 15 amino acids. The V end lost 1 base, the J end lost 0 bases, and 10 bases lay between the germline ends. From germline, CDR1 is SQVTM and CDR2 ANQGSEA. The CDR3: CSVEGASSSYNEQFF. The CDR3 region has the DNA TGCAGCGTTGAAGGTGCCTCGAGCTCCTACAATGAGCAGTTCTTC.